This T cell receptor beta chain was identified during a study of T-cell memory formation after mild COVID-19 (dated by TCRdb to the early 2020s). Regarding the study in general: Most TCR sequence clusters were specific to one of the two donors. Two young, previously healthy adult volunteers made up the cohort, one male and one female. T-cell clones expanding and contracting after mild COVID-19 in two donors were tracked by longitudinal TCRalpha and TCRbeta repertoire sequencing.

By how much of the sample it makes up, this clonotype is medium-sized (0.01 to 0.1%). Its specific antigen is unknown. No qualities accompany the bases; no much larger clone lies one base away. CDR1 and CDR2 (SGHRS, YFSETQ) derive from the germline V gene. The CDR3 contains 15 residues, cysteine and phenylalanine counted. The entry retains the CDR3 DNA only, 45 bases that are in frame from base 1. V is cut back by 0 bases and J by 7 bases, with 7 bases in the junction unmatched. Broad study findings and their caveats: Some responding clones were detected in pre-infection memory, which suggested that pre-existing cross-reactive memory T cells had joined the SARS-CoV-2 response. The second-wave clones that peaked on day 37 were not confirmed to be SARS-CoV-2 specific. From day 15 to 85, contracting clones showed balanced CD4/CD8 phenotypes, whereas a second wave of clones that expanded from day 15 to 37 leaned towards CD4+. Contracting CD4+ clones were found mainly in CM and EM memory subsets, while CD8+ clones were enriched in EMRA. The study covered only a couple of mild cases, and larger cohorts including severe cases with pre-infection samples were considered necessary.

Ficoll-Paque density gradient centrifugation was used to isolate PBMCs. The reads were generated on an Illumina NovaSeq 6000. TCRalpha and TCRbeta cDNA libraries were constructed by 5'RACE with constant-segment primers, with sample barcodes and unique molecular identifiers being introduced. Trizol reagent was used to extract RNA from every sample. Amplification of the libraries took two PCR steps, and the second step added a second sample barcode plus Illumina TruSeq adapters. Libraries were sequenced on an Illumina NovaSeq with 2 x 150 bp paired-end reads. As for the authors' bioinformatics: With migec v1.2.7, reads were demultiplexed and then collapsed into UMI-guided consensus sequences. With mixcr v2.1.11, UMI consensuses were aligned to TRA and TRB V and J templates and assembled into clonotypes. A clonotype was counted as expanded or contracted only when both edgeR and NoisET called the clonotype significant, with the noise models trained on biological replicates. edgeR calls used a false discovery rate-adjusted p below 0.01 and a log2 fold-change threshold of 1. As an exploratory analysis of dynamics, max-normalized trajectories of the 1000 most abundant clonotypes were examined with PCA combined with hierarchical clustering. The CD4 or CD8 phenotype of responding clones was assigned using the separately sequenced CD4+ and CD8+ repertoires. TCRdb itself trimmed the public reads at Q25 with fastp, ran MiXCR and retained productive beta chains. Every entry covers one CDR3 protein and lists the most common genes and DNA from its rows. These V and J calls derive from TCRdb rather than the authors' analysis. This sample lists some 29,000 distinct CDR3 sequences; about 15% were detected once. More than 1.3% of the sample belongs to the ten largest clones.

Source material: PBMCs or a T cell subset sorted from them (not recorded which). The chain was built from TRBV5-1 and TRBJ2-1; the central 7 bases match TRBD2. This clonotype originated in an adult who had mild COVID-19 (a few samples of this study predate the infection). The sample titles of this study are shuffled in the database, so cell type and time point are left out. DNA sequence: TGCGCCAGCAGCTTGGGAGGGAGGGCCGAGAATGAGCAGTTCTTC. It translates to CASSLGGRAENEQFF.